This T cell receptor (beta chain) was captured in a study of blood T cell repertoires in COVID-19. Study-wide background: Both acute and convalescent COVID-19 samples were obtained from the United States, Italy and Spain.

Trimming took off 4 bases at V and 5 bases at J, with 15 bases between the two ends. Germline V gene data show CDR1 as SGHDN and CDR2 as FVKESK. The length of the CDR3 is 14 residues. Authors' analysis steps: Amplification of reference gene primers provided the estimated nucleated cell counts. Libraries were prepared by immunoSEQ multiplex PCR; TCRdb keeps only in-frame clonotypes and omits some of them. V, J and clone size derive from that table, while D and trimming were established from the DNA sequence. The sample lists about 250,000 clones; roughly 85% were seen once. Input material: peripheral blood. The chain is built from TRBV14 and TRBJ2-7, with a tentative D call TRBD2 (6 bases). The receptor was isolated from a man aged 18-30 years with active or convalescent COVID-19. The CDR3 DNA follows: TGTGCCAGCAGCCCAACTAGCCGTCTGAACGAGCAGTACTTC. Amino acids: CASSPTSRLNEQYF.